This T cell receptor beta chain appears in the sequencing data of a study of blood T cell repertoires in COVID-19 (dated by TCRdb to about 2020). Turning to the overall study: Samples covering the acute and convalescent phases of COVID-19 were provided by collaborators in the United States, Italy and Spain. Where available, HLA class I and class II types were taken from metadata supplied by the sample provider and were not determined by assay-based typing. Subjects who had been exposed to COVID-19, were actively infected with it, or had recovered from it provided the deeply sampled blood TCRbeta repertoires that made up the dataset. The prospective study material was composed of cDNA or gDNA derived from T cells, B-cell-depleted T cells, or PBMCs. Sample metadata almost always included a de-identified subject ID, COVID-19 status, age in years and sex. The samples were drawn from the first 160 participants of the ongoing ImmuneRACE study and from some 1,300 subjects provided by 6 global collaborators. The repertoires were released in a freely available public database intended as a resource for research on the immune response to SARS-CoV-2. The paper's findings and limits, for the study overall: The quantity of clinical and demographic metadata differed by source and by participant and was supplied without curation.

Comment on this clone: Its antigen is currently not known. No base quality information exists; no much larger clone differs at one position.

V lost 0 bases and J lost 4 bases; the stretch between them is 7 bases long. There are 14 amino acids in the CDR3, from cysteine to phenylalanine inclusive. Only the CDR3 DNA stays, 42 bases, in frame from base 1. For CDR1 and CDR2, the germline V gene (reference sequence) lists MNHNY and SVGAGI. TCRbeta CDR3 regions were amplified from genomic DNA by means of the immunoSEQ Assay, a bias-controlled multiplex PCR. Processing in the source paper ran as follows. The number of nucleated cells in each sample was estimated from the amplification of reference gene primers within the assay. To quantify the absolute abundance of each unique TCRbeta CDR3 rearrangement, sequence reads were collapsed and filtered. For each sample, productive Simpson clonality was calculated as the square root of Simpson's diversity index over productive rearrangements. As stored in TCRdb, this immuneACCESS dataset retains in-frame rearrangements with V and J assigned. A fraction of the clones does not appear; measured against another copy, unresolved V genes explain less than half of the discrepancy, and the remainder lacks a known reason. V and J calls and clone size follow that table, whereas D and trimming were derived from the DNA. The sample table records roughly 400,000 clones; roughly 91% of these occur just once. The ten largest make up around 0.6% of the sample.

Participants in the prospective study were enrolled through a virtual design, were aged 18 to 89 years, and lived in roughly 25 United States geographic areas. In the prospective study, cohorts were assigned on the basis of participant-reported clinical history obtained from a screening survey and a study questionnaire. Recovered participants in ImmuneRACE Cohort 3 were defined by two consecutive negative NP/OP PCR tests, clearance by a healthcare professional, or resolution of symptoms. Mobile phlebotomists in the prospective study collected whole blood, serum and a nasopharyngeal or oropharyngeal swab from every participant. Over an approximately 2-month period, participants in the prospective study had the option of providing additional blood draws and questionnaires. Prospective study blood samples were shipped either frozen or at room temperature before DNA extraction.

The receptor was isolated from a man in his late teens or twenties who had recovered from COVID-19. This receptor chain uses TRBV6-6 and TRBJ1-5, with the D gene not clear enough to name. Sequenced input: PBMCs or T cells enriched from blood (not recorded which). The nucleotide sequence is given as TGTGCCAGCAGTTACTCGGAGTCTAATCAGCCCCAGCATTTT. This codes for CASSYSESNQPQHF.